This TCR beta chain was captured in a study of CD8+ T cells in alopecia areata. Germline lookup yields CDR1 SGDLS and CDR2 YYNGEE. This CDR3 comprises 15 residues. Trimming shortened V by 4 bases and J by 1 base, and 12 bases separated the two germline ends. The study team obtained lesional scalp punch biopsies and peripheral blood from alopecia areata patients. The researchers isolated CD4+ and CD8+ T cells from PBMCs by sorting. Comments on this clone: Its antigen is currently unknown.

Study-wide points: Across lesional scalp, and particularly alopecia totalis/universalis, clonality surpassed that of normal scalp.

Reverse transcribed after extraction, RNA yielded cDNA as the sequencing template. Some clones are missing from TCRdb's copy, which holds only in-frame ones; the method was immunoSEQ multiplex PCR. The sample holds about 150,000 clones, 40% to 65% seen once. The receptor's source is a human donor with alopecia areata. The rearrangement links TRBV9 to TRBJ2-4; a possible D gene is TRBD2 (6 bases). The sequencing here drew on CD8+ T cells sorted from blood, taken at week 0. The CDR3 DNA reads TGTGCCAGCAGCAACGGGGGATCTGCCAAAAACATTCAGTACTTC. This sequence encodes CASSNGGSAKNIQYF. The full variable domain, completed using reference TRBV9 and TRBJ2-4, is DSGVTQTPKHLITATGQRVTLRCSPRSGDLSVYWYQQSLDQGLQFLIQYYNGEERAKGNILERFSAQQFPDLHSELNLSSLELGDSALYFCASSNGGSAKNIQYFGAGTRLSVL.